These 31 T cell receptor beta chains originate from one sample sequenced in a study of naive and memory T cell subsets. TCR cDNA received a 3' ligated oligonucleotide that carried a UMI. The SP2 primer and nested alpha and beta constant region primers amplified ligated cDNA in four rounds. TCRdb passed the 5' RACE reads through MiXCR, listing each CDR3 protein once. The sample comprises around 48,000 distinct CDR3 sequences, roughly 4.7% of which are singletons, and around 0.88% rests with the top ten. The receptors come from a female donor in good health.

This clonotype has at least ten counts. In DNA, the CDR3 is TGCAGCGTTGAAGTCCTAATCCTCTCTGGGGCCAACGTCCTGACTTTC. Its protein is CSVEVLILSGANVLTF. This chain links TRBV29-1 with TRBJ2-6, with D unresolved. The germline V gene has CDR1 SQVTM and CDR2 ANQGSEA. V lost 1 base and J 0 bases, leaving 10 bases between the germline ends. This CDR3 region has 16 residues.

This clonotype was detected many times. The CDR3 coding sequence is TGTGCCAGCAGTTACACGGTGGGTTGGGAGCAGTACTTC. Translated, it gives CASSYTVGWEQYF. The chain links TRBV6-5 to TRBJ2-7, with no clear D. Germline assignment: CDR1 MNHEY and CDR2 SVGAGI. Trimming cost V 2 bases and J 7 bases, with 12 bases left between them. The CDR3 covers 13 residues.

This clonotype was seen a handful of times. This rearrangement joins TRBV7-9 to TRBJ2-2; possibly TRBD2 for D (6 bases). CDR1 and CDR2 from the germline V gene are SEHNR and FQNEAQ (reference sequence). Deletions cut 5 bases from V and 6 bases from J, with 25 bases between. CDR3 length: 18 residues. DNA of the CDR3: TGTGCCAGCAGCCCGGAGAGGCGGCGGGAAAAAAAGGCCGGGGAGCTGTTTTTT. Translating it yields CASSPERRREKKAGELFF.

This clonotype was recorded at least ten times. This chain links TRBV7-9 with TRBJ1-3; a possible D gene is TRBD1 (6 bases). The CDR3 is 17 residues long. V was cut by 3 bases and J by 0 bases, with 15 bases left in between. CDR1 and CDR2 from the germline V gene are SEHNR and FQNEAQ (reference sequence). CDR3: CASSFTQGLFSGNTIYF. In nucleotides, the CDR3 is TGTGCCAGCAGCTTTACACAGGGCCTCTTCTCTGGAAACACCATATATTTT.

Many counts were recorded for this clonotype. This rearrangement joins TRBV6-4 to TRBJ2-1; D remains unclear. Per the germline V gene, CDR1 is MRHNA and CDR2 is SNTAGT. V was shortened by 2 bases and J by 0 bases, with 5 bases between the two germline ends. The CDR3 length is 14 residues. As DNA, the CDR3 is TGTGCCAGCAGTGACGACAACTCCTACAATGAGCAGTTCTTC. Translating it yields CASSDDNSYNEQFF.

This clonotype was recorded at least ten times. The rearrangement uses TRBV7-6 and TRBJ1-4; the D gene is possibly TRBD1 (6 bases). This CDR3 region has 16 residues. Trimming cost V 4 bases and J 4 bases, with 16 bases left between them. Per the germline V gene, CDR1 is SGHVS and CDR2 is FNYEAQ. The CDR3 is CASSSNRDKRNEKLFF. The CDR3 DNA reads as TGTGCCAGCAGCTCTAATCGGGACAAACGTAATGAAAAACTGTTTTTT.

This clonotype was counted many times. The chain combines TRBV29-1 with TRBJ2-3; 7 bases are a match to TRBD1. Trimming took 8 bases from V and 2 from J; bases not matched to a gene: 10. CDR3 length: 14 amino acids. The germline CDR1 and CDR2 sequences are SQVTM and ANQGSEA. This CDR3 is CSSTPTGNTDTQYF. The CDR3 DNA reads TGCAGCTCCACCCCGACAGGGAACACAGATACGCAGTATTTT.

Ten or more counts support this clonotype. The chain joins TRBV29-1 to TRBJ2-7, with D perhaps being TRBD1 or TRBD2 (5 bases each). Germline CDR1 is SQVTM and CDR2 is ANQGSEA. CDR3 size: 14 residues. V shed 7 bases and J shed 2 bases, with 18 bases lying between them. As DNA, the CDR3 is TGCAGCGCCGTTGGGGGAATAGGGGCCTACGAGCAGTACTTC. This sequence encodes CSAVGGIGAYEQYF.

In its sample, this clonotype was seen many times. This chain connects TRBV28 to TRBJ1-2; TRBD1 is a possible D gene (5 bases). CDR1 and CDR2 from the germline V gene are MDHEN and SYDVKM. V lost 2 bases and J 4 bases, leaving 11 bases between the germline ends. The CDR3 is made up of 14 amino acids. The CDR3 loop is CASSLTRDAYGYTF. CDR3 DNA: TGTGCCAGCAGTTTAACCCGGGACGCCTATGGCTACACCTTC.

For this clonotype: A much more abundant neighbour one base away suggests this may be a read error. The chain has TRBV28 and TRBJ2-7, with 9 bases aligning to TRBD1. CDR1 MDHEN and CDR2 SYDVKM come from the germline V gene. The CDR3 consists of 14 residues. CDR3 bases: TGTGCCAGCAGTCCAGGACAGGGGCGGTACGAGAAGTACTTC. Its translation: CASSPGQGRYEKYF.

This clonotype was seen ten or more times. V and J are TRBV5-5 and TRBJ2-7; D not certain. Per germline, CDR1 SGHKS and CDR2 YYEKEE (reference sequence). V lost 0 bases to trimming and J lost 5 bases, with 6 bases between them. The CDR3 has 12 amino acids. This CDR3 is CASSLGLHEQYF. The DNA for the CDR3 is TGTGCCAGCAGCTTGGGCCTCCACGAGCAGTACTTC.

This clonotype was counted many times. The chain uses TRBV28 and TRBJ2-7; TRBD2 matches at 9 bases. After removal of 4 bases from V and 6 bases from J, the junction contained 13 bases not matched to a gene. The CDR3 is 16 residues long. CDR1 MDHEN and CDR2 SYDVKM come from the germline V gene. The CDR3 spells CASSSLAGPRGGEQYF. CDR3 coding DNA: TGTGCCAGCAGTTCTCTAGCGGGCCCGCGGGGGGGCGAGCAGTACTTC.

In its sample, this clonotype was seen many times. The chain carries TRBV6-2 or TRBV6-3 and TRBJ2-3; D perhaps matches TRBD1 (6 bases). CDR1 and CDR2 (germline): MNHEY, SVGEGT. The CDR3 sequence is 13 residues long. Trimming cost V 4 bases and J 8 bases, with 13 bases left between them. CDR3 nucleotide sequence: TGTGCCAGCAGTTCCGGGACATTTGGTACGCAGTATTTT. This codes for CASSSGTFGTQYF.

This clonotype was observed many times. The chain is built from TRBV29-1 and TRBJ1-1; TRBD1 agrees at 7 bases. The CDR3 is made up of 15 amino acids. The ends lost 2 bases at V and 3 bases at J; junction bases unmatched: 9. Germline assignment: CDR1 SQVTM and CDR2 ANQGSEA. CDR3 DNA: TGCAGCGTTGAACGACAGGGCCAGGGGGACACTGAAGCTTTCTTT. This sequence encodes CSVERQGQGDTEAFF. The full variable domain, completed using reference TRBV29-1 and TRBJ1-1, is SAVISQKPSRDICQRGTSLTIQCQVDSQVTMMFWYRQQPGQSLTLIATANQGSEATYESGFVIDKFPISRPNLTFSTLTVSNMSPEDSSIYLCSVERQGQGDTEAFFGQGTRLTVV.

In the case of this clonotype: A clone one base away is much larger, so this may be a read error. The chain has TRBV12-3 or TRBV12-4 and TRBJ1-5, with 7 bases matching TRBD1. The CDR3 runs to 14 residues. Here the CDR3 DNA reads TGTGCCAGCAGTTTAGGGACAGGCAATCAGCCCCAGCGTTTT. Translated: CASSLGTGNQPQRF.

This clonotype was seen at least ten times. J is TRBJ2-3 and V is TRBV20-1; TRBD2 aligns across 13 bases. The germline V gene has CDR1 DFQATT and CDR2 SNEGSKA (reference sequence). V shed 1 base and J 10 bases; nucleotides not matched to a gene: 20. The CDR3 covers 19 residues. The CDR3 region has the DNA TGCAGTGCTAGAGCTCCCGCCGGACTAGCGGGAGTCTACCCCGCATCGCAGTATTTT. Protein sequence: CSARAPAGLAGVYPASQYF.

This clonotype was picked up many times. The V and J genes are TRBV10-3 and TRBJ2-1, with no clear D. Germline assignment: CDR1 ENHRY and CDR2 SYGVKD. This CDR3 has 12 amino acids. The V end was cut by 4 bases, the J end by 3 bases, with 4 bases between. DNA for the CDR3: TGTGCCATCAGTGGGGACTACAATGAGCAGTTCTTC. Translated, it gives CAISGDYNEQFF.

This clonotype was seen at least ten times. This chain joins TRBV6-2 or TRBV6-3 and TRBJ2-3; maybe TRBD2 (6 bases). Deletions cut 7 bases from V and 2 bases from J, with 10 bases between. Germline V gene data show CDR1 as MNHEY and CDR2 as SVGEGT. The CDR3 sequence is 13 residues long. As DNA, the CDR3 is TGTGCCAGCAATTCGGGGGACACAGATACGCAGTATTTT. Translation gives CASNSGDTDTQYF.

This clonotype was seen repeatedly, ten times or more. The chain combines TRBV28 with TRBJ1-1, with TRBD1 as a possible D gene (5 bases). This CDR3 spans 12 amino acids. Germline V gives CDR1 MDHEN, CDR2 SYDVKM. Trimming left V 6 bases short and J 2 bases short, with 7 bases between. CDR3 nucleotide sequence: TGTGCCAGCAGGGGACCCAACACTGAAGCTTTCTTT. It translates to CASRGPNTEAFF.

Many counts were recorded for this clonotype. The V and J genes are TRBV29-1 and TRBJ2-6; D might be TRBD1 (5 bases). Trimming took off 6 bases at V and 3 bases at J, with 15 bases between the two ends. The germline V gene has CDR1 SQVTM and CDR2 ANQGSEA. The CDR3 extends over 15 amino acids. The DNA for the CDR3 is TGCAGCGTCGCCACCCGACAGATTGGGGCCAACGTCCTGACTTTC. Translating gives CSVATRQIGANVLTF.

In nucleotides, the CDR3 is TGTGCCAGCAGCTCCTCCGGGACAGTGAACACTGAAGCTTTCTTT. The encoded protein is CASSSSGTVNTEAFF. V usage is TRBV3-1 and J usage is TRBJ1-1, with 7 bases lining up with TRBD1. The germline CDR1 and CDR2 sequences are LGHDT and YNNKEL (reference sequence). The CDR3 is 15 amino acids. The V and J ends lost 5 bases and 0 bases, in that order; junction bases with no gene match: 6. Combining the CDR3 with reference TRBV3-1 and TRBJ1-1 gives the whole variable domain DTAVSQTPKYLVTQMGNDKSIKCEQNLGHDTMYWYKQDSKKFLKIMFSYNNKELIINETVPNRFSPKSPDKAHLNLHINSLELGDSAVYFCASSSSGTVNTEAFFGQGTRLTVV.

The sample holds many counts of this clonotype. The chain has TRBV4-3 and TRBJ2-1; 7 positions agree with TRBD1. V dropped 4 bases and J dropped 5; count of bases not matched to a gene: 14. The CDR3 sequence is 17 residues long. Looked up from germline, CDR1 is LGHNA and CDR2 is YSLEER. The CDR3 sequence: CASSRFSGTASHNEQFF. Written as DNA, the CDR3 is TGCGCCAGCAGCCGATTCTCCGGGACAGCATCTCACAATGAGCAGTTCTTC.

About this clonotype itself: A much larger clonotype is one base distant, so this may be a read error. The chain is built from TRBV29-1 and TRBJ2-7; D possibly corresponds to TRBD2 (6 bases). CDR1 SQVTM and CDR2 ANQGSEA come from the germline V gene. Trimming removed 6 bases from V and 4 bases from J, with 22 bases in between. CDR3 length equals 15 residues. In nucleotides, the CDR3 is TGCAGCGTCGGGGGAGGATGGTCAACCCAGTACGAGCAGTACTTC. This gives the protein CSVGGGWSTQYEQYF.

This clonotype was picked up many times. The chain links TRBV19 to TRBJ1-4; TRBD1 aligns across 8 bases. Germline V gives CDR1 LNHDA, CDR2 SQIVND (reference sequence). Trimming removed 9 bases from V and 7 bases from J; junction bases left unmatched: 7. This CDR3 has 13 amino acids. The CDR3 coding sequence is TGTGCCAGAAAGACAGGGGAAATTGAAAAACTGTTTTTT. Amino acids: CARKTGEIEKLFF.

This clonotype was seen more than once but under ten times. The chain combines TRBV28 with TRBJ1-2; tentative D call: TRBD1 (6 bases). Germline V gene lookup returns CDR1 MDHEN and CDR2 SYDVKM. Trimming took off 2 bases at V and 5 bases at J, with 18 bases between the two ends. This CDR3 comprises 16 residues. The chain's CDR3 is CASSLHRAGEGYGYTF. The CDR3, as DNA: TGTGCCAGCAGTTTACATCGGGCAGGGGAGGGATATGGCTACACCTTC.

This clonotype has at least ten counts. This rearrangement joins TRBV7-2 to TRBJ2-7, with 11 bases that match TRBD2. CDR1 is SGHTA and CDR2 is FQGNSA in the germline V gene. The CDR3 runs to 15 residues. V lost 4 bases to trimming and J lost 7 bases; unmatched junction nucleotides: 9. The CDR3 bases are TGTGCCAGCAGCTCCGGGACTAGCGGTCTTTGGGAGCAGTACTTC. This gives the protein CASSSGTSGLWEQYF.

This clonotype was seen repeatedly, ten times or more. The chain recombines TRBV20-1 with TRBJ2-1; 7 bases map to TRBD2. CDR3 size: 14 residues. Per germline, CDR1 DFQATT and CDR2 SNEGSKA (reference sequence). V was pared by 5 bases and J by 4 bases, with 8 bases of the junction left unmatched. The CDR3 region has the DNA TGCAGTGCTGGGGAGGCTAGCGGATACAATGAGCAGTTCTTC. Translated, it gives CSAGEASGYNEQFF.

This clonotype was picked up many times. V and J are TRBV7-2 and TRBJ2-7, with TRBD2 identical over 10 bases. There are 16 residues in the CDR3. The V gene's germline CDR1 is SGHTA and CDR2 FQGNSA. V lost 3 bases to trimming and J lost 3 bases; unmatched junction nucleotides: 8. The CDR3 region is CASSLRSSSGSYEQYF. The DNA of the CDR3 is TGTGCCAGCAGCTTGAGGAGTTCTAGCGGGAGCTACGAGCAGTACTTC.

This clonotype was seen many times. The chain is built from TRBV12-3 or TRBV12-4 and TRBJ2-3; TRBD1 aligns across 10 bases. The CDR3 has 15 residues. With V trimmed by 6 bases and J by 3 bases, 6 bases remained unmatched. The CDR3 loop reads CASSPRTGGTDTQYF. The CDR3 nucleotides are TGTGCCAGCAGCCCCCGGACAGGGGGAACAGATACGCAGTATTTT.

This clonotype has ten or more counts. The V call is TRBV12-3 or TRBV12-4, the J call TRBJ2-3; D might be TRBD1 (5 bases). Deletions cut 3 bases from V and 0 bases from J, with 13 bases between. The length of the CDR3 is 16 residues. This CDR3 reads CASSFSVQGSTDTQYF. The CDR3 region has the DNA TGTGCCAGCAGTTTTAGTGTCCAGGGAAGCACAGATACGCAGTATTTT.

This clonotype has a count of ten or more. J is TRBJ2-1 and V is TRBV5-1; D possibly uses TRBD1 or TRBD2 (5 bases each). Germline lookup yields CDR1 SGHRS and CDR2 YFSETQ. V lost 4 bases and J lost 8, with 16 bases in between. This CDR3 region has 14 residues. The DNA of the CDR3 is TGCGCCAGCAGCGGCCGGGACCCCTTGGATGAGCAGTTCTTC. Its translation: CASSGRDPLDEQFF. The full variable domain, rest sourced from reference TRBV5-1 and TRBJ2-1, is KAGVTQTPRYLIKTRGQQVTLSCSPISGHRSVSWYQQTPGQGLQFLFEYFSETQRNKGNFPGRFSGRQFSNSRSEMNVSTLELGDSALYLCASSGRDPLDEQFFGPGTRLTVL.